These T cell receptor beta chains were read from a single sample in a study of TIL therapy for anti-PD-1-resistant metastatic lung cancer. Here immunoSEQ multiplex PCR was the method, and the copy in TCRdb shows in-frame clones only, minus some. The data show 57,000 or so clones, about nine tenths seen once. Sample: blood, taken at baseline. The receptors were gathered from a person aged 25 to 80 with non-small cell lung cancer. Both conserved end residues are part of each CDR3. The D gene is left open where the match is weak. Rows may omit the clone size; those that give it use once, few, many or a size class.

TRBD2 | TRBJ2-1 | . | 14 | TRBV9 | CASSMAGAYNEQFF | TGTGCCAGCAGCATGGCGGGAGCCTACAATGAGCAGTTCTTC
. | TRBJ2-1 | . | 16 | TRBV28 | CASSTGTVLWVDEQFF | TGTGCCAGCAGCACTGGGACTGTACTTTGGGTGGATGAGCAGTTCTTC
TRBD1 | TRBJ2-7 | . | 15 | TRBV5-1 | CASSHTGQPSYEQYF | TGCGCCAGCAGCCACACGGGACAGCCCTCCTACGAGCAGTACTTC
. | TRBJ1-3 | few | 16 | TRBV19 | CASSIEDSYSGNTIYF | TGTGCCAGTAGTATAGAAGACAGTTACTCTGGAAACACCATATATTTT
. | TRBJ1-4 | . | 15 | TRBV4-1 | CASSQVMRVDEKLFF | TGCGCCAGCAGCCAAGTCATGAGGGTAGATGAAAAACTGTTTTTT
. | TRBJ2-3 | . | 16 | TRBV7-9 | CASSPPASHLTDTQYF | TGTGCCAGCAGCCCCCCAGCCAGCCACCTCACAGATACGCAGTATTTT
TRBD1 | TRBJ1-6 | . | 15 | TRBV27 | CASSFTGVGGSPLHF | TGTGCCAGCAGTTTCACAGGGGTAGGAGGATCACCCCTCCACTTT
. | TRBJ1-1 | few | 13 | TRBV10-3 | CASLPRGATEAFF | TGTGCCAGTCTACCTCGGGGCGCGACTGAAGCTTTCTTT
. | TRBJ1-6 | . | 11 | TRBV30 | CAWSDVSPLHF | TGTGCCTGGTCGGATGTTTCACCCCTCCACTTT
. | TRBJ1-6 | . | 12 | TRBV30 | CAWTVYNSPLHF | TGTGCCTGGACCGTCTATAATTCACCCCTCCACTTT
. | TRBJ1-2 | . | 15 | TRBV5-1 | CASSAGGGADYGYTF | TGCGCCAGCAGCGCTGGCGGGGGGGCTGACTATGGCTACACCTTC
. | TRBJ1-5 | . | 15 | TRBV27 | CASSPKLDFFQPQHF | TGTGCCAGCAGTCCAAAATTGGATTTCTTCCAGCCCCAGCATTTT
. | TRBJ2-1 | . | 17 | TRBV5-1 | CASSLGTTSNTYNEQFF | TGCGCCAGCAGCTTGGGTACTACCTCCAACACCTACAATGAGCAGTTCTTC
. | TRBJ2-5 | . | 13 | TRBV5-1 | CASIPDGGATQYF | TGCGCCAGCATCCCGGACGGGGGAGCGACCCAGTACTTC
. | TRBJ1-5 | . | 13 | TRBV6-1 | CASSEAANQPQHF | TGTGCCAGCAGTGAGGCAGCTAATCAGCCCCAGCATTTT
. | TRBJ2-3 | . | 14 | TRBV24-1 | CATSEGFAPDTQYF | TGTGCCACCTCGGAGGGATTTGCGCCAGATACGCAGTATTTT
TRBD2 | TRBJ2-5 | . | 15 | TRBV5-1 | CASRGTSGPQETQYF | TGCGCCAGCAGGGGGACTAGCGGACCCCAAGAGACCCAGTACTTC
. | TRBJ1-1 | . | 13 | TRBV12-3/TRBV12-4 | CASSRGGNTEAFF | TGTGCCAGCAGCCGGGGCGGGAACACTGAAGCTTTCTTT
TRBD2 | TRBJ2-3 | . | 17 | TRBV19 | CASSMTSGGASTDTQYF | TGTGCCAGTAGTATGACTAGCGGGGGAGCCAGCACAGATACGCAGTATTTT
TRBD1 | TRBJ2-7 | . | 14 | TRBV27 | CASSLGQGAVEQYF | TGTGCCAGCAGTTTAGGACAGGGGGCTGTCGAGCAGTACTTC
TRBD1 | TRBJ1-4 | once | 17 | TRBV5-1 | CASSRSGQGATNEKLFF | TGCGCCAGCAGCAGATCGGGACAGGGGGCAACTAATGAAAAACTGTTTTTT
. | TRBJ2-3 | . | 12 | TRBV11-2 | CASSTGVNTQYF | TGTGCCAGCAGCACGGGTGTAAATACGCAGTATTTT
. | TRBJ1-4 | . | 15 | TRBV4-1 | CASRKGEGPGGELFF | TGCGCCAGCAGAAAAGGGGAGGGGCCCGGGGGGGAACTGTTTTTT
. | TRBJ2-4 | . | 15 | TRBV19 | CASSTVTGAGDIQYF | TGTGCCAGTAGTACCGTGACAGGGGCGGGGGACATTCAGTACTTC
TRBD1 | TRBJ1-1 | . | 15 | TRBV15 | CATSREGQGDTEAFF | TGTGCCACCAGCAGAGAAGGACAGGGCGACACTGAAGCTTTCTTT
. | TRBJ2-7 | few | 12 | TRBV5-4 | CASSWPAGEQYF | TGTGCCAGCAGCTGGCCGGCGGGTGAGCAGTACTTC
TRBD2 | TRBJ2-7 | . | 15 | TRBV30 | CAWQKLAAFSYEQYF | TGTGCCTGGCAAAAACTAGCGGCATTTTCCTACGAGCAGTACTTC
TRBD1 | TRBJ2-3 | few | 12 | TRBV7-9 | CASQGVTDTQYF | TGTGCCAGCCAGGGGGTCACAGATACGCAGTATTTT
. | TRBJ1-5 | . | 14 | TRBV5-1 | CASSVDSGRGPQHF | TGCGCCAGCAGCGTTGACAGCGGACGGGGGCCCCAGCATTTT
. | TRBJ2-6 | . | 18 | TRBV14 | CASSQFHRAHSGANVLTF | TGTGCCAGCAGCCAATTTCACCGGGCCCACTCTGGGGCCAACGTCCTGACTTTC
. | TRBJ2-1 | . | 15 | TRBV6-1 | CASSEFGTGTYSEFF | .
. | TRBJ1-1 | . | 15 | TRBV19 | CASSIVMESNTEAFF | TGTGCCAGTAGTATAGTCATGGAATCGAACACTGAAGCTTTCTTT
. | TRBJ1-1 | . | 13 | TRBV13 | CASSLGRLTEAFF | TGTGCCAGCAGCTTAGGGCGGCTCACTGAAGCTTTCTTT
. | TRBJ2-4 | . | 16 | TRBV5-6 | CASSHLGGQGGNIQYF | TGTGCCAGCAGCCACCTCGGCGGACAGGGAGGGAACATTCAGTACTTC
TRBD2 | TRBJ2-1 | once | 15 | TRBV7-6 | CASSLLADLSDEQFF | TGTGCCAGCAGCTTACTAGCGGACCTCTCAGATGAGCAGTTCTTC
. | TRBJ2-3 | once | 14 | TRBV18 | CASSKVGATDTQYF | TGTGCCAGCTCTAAGGTTGGGGCGACAGATACGCAGTATTTT
. | TRBJ2-2 | . | 18 | TRBV25-1 | CASSEPPGLPGVGGELFF | TGTGCCAGCAGTGAACCTCCGGGACTTCCCGGTGTGGGCGGGGAGCTGTTTTTT
TRBD1 | TRBJ1-1 | . | 14 | TRBV27 | CASSRGQGISGAFF | TGTGCCAGCAGCCGGGGACAGGGGATTTCTGGAGCTTTCTTT
. | TRBJ2-1 | once | 16 | TRBV24-1 | CATSDIGPQDANEQFF | TGTGCCACCAGTGATATTGGACCCCAAGACGCAAATGAGCAGTTCTTC
. | TRBJ1-3 | . | 15 | TRBV9 | CASSEGTIGGNTIYF | TGTGCCAGCAGCGAAGGGACAATCGGCGGAAACACCATATATTTT
. | TRBJ1-5 | . | 14 | TRBV28 | CASSLKGYNQPQHF | TGTGCCAGCAGTTTGAAAGGATACAATCAGCCCCAGCATTTT
. | TRBJ1-3 | . | 17 | TRBV5-1 | CASSLESYMMAGNTIYF | TGCGCCAGCAGCTTGGAGAGTTATATGATGGCTGGAAACACCATATATTTT
TRBD1 | TRBJ2-2 | once | 15 | TRBV25-1 | CASSGTGVNTGELFF | TGTGCCAGCAGCGGGACAGGGGTAAACACCGGGGAGCTGTTTTTT
. | TRBJ1-1 | . | 10 | TRBV6-5 | CAVGSFEAFF | TGTGCCGTCGGCTCCTTTGAAGCTTTCTTT
TRBD1 | TRBJ2-7 | few | 15 | TRBV5-5 | CASSLVGTGPYEQYF | TGTGCCAGCAGCTTGGTAGGGACAGGGCCCTACGAGCAGTACTTC
. | TRBJ2-1 | . | 16 | TRBV15 | CATSGLSTSSYNEQFF | TGTGCCACCAGCGGCCTAAGTACAAGCTCCTACAATGAGCAGTTCTTC
. | TRBJ2-1 | few | 12 | TRBV12-3/TRBV12-4 | CASSIGTGEQFF | TGTGCCAGCAGTATCGGGACTGGCGAGCAGTTCTTC
TRBD2 | TRBJ2-7 | . | 15 | TRBV19 | CASSLIGGGGYEQYF | TGTGCCAGTAGTTTAATCGGGGGGGGCGGATACGAGCAGTACTTC
. | TRBJ1-3 | . | 19 | TRBV12-1 | CASSGPRGPMFLSGNTIYF | TGTGCCAGCAGCGGCCCCCGGGGACCCATGTTTCTCTCTGGAAACACCATATATTTT
TRBD1 | TRBJ1-6 | . | 17 | TRBV27 | CASRGQELSSYNSPLHF | TGTGCCAGCAGGGGACAGGAGCTTAGCTCCTATAATTCACCCCTCCACTTT
TRBD1 | TRBJ2-7 | once | 15 | TRBV6-1 | CASSEAGTGGREQYF | TGTGCCAGCAGTGAAGCCGGAACAGGGGGTCGGGAGCAGTACTTC
. | TRBJ2-2 | few | 12 | TRBV2 | CASNGPSGELFF | TGTGCCAGCAACGGACCTTCCGGGGAGCTGTTTTTT
. | TRBJ1-5 | . | 16 | TRBV5-1 | CASSLSGNSPGQPQHF | TGCGCCAGCAGCTTGTCAGGGAATTCCCCCGGTCAGCCCCAGCATTTT
. | TRBJ2-3 | . | 16 | TRBV5-1 | CASSISMGHTTDTQYF | TGCGCCAGCAGCATCTCCATGGGACACACCACAGATACGCAGTATTTT
TRBD2 | TRBJ2-7 | . | 20 | TRBV5-1 | CASSIHGEGRILPTSYEQYF | TGCGCCAGCAGCATACACGGGGAGGGCCGCATCCTCCCTACTTCCTACGAGCAGTACTTC
. | TRBJ2-3 | once | 12 | TRBV10-2 | CASSDYTDTQYF | TGCGCCAGCAGTGACTACACAGATACGCAGTATTTT
. | TRBJ1-2 | . | 13 | TRBV5-6 | CASSFLQQGGYTF | TGTGCCAGCAGCTTCCTACAGCAGGGAGGCTACACCTTC